This TCR beta chain was observed in a study of beta chain features in type 1 diabetes. For the study at large: The examined sorted cells totaled fewer than 110,000,000 across samples. Findings and caveats of the study: Overrepresentation of cells with high TCR expression could result from cDNA sequencing. A closer apparent resemblance between naive, central memory and Treg TCRB repertoires was seen in patients than in healthy donors. VDJ junctions from patients with type 1 diabetes contained fewer insertions and more deletions.

This CDR3 spans 15 amino acids. V shed 4 bases and J 0 bases; nucleotides not matched to a gene: 5. The germline CDR1 and CDR2 sequences are SGHRS and YFSETQ. Since all of the isolated RNA was reverse transcribed, expressed TCRB transcripts were what got sequenced. The protocol was immunoSEQ multiplex PCR, while the TCRdb copy is restricted to in-frame clones and leaves out a portion. The sample has about 150,000 clones, more than 9.5% seen once; the top ten hold roughly 2%. This clone has at least ten counts. What it recognizes is unknown. The specimen was central memory CD4+ T cells from blood. This sequence originates from a young man in good health. The chain carries TRBV5-1 and TRBJ2-3; the match to TRBD2 covers 7 bases. The CDR3 region is CASSPERGSTDTQYF. The CDR3 nucleotides are TGCGCCAGCAGCCCCGAGCGGGGCAGCACAGATACGCAGTATTTT.